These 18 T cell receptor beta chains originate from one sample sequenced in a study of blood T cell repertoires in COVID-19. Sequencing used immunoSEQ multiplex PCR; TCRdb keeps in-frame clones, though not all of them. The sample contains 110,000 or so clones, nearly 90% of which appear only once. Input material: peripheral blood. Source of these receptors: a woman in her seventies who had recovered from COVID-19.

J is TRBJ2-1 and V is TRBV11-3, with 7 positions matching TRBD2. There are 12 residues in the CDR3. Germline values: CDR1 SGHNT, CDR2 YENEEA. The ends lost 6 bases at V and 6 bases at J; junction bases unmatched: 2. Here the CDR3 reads CASSPGGNEQFF. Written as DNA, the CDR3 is TGTGCCAGCAGTCCGGGGGGCAATGAGCAGTTCTTC.

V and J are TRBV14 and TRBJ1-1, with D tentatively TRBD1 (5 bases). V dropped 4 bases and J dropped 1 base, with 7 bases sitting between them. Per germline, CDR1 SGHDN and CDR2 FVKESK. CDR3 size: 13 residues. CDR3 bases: TGTGCCAGCAGCCGCCAGGGGAACACTGAAGCTTTCTTT. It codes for CASSRQGNTEAFF.

The DNA for the CDR3 is TGCGCCAGCAGCCTCGGAATGGCAGGGGACACTGAAGCTTTCTTT. This translates into CASSLGMAGDTEAFF. The chain recombines TRBV4-3 with TRBJ1-1, with D perhaps TRBD1 (6 bases). V lost 4 bases and J lost 3, with 15 bases in between. This CDR3 is 15 amino acids long. CDR1 is LGHNA, CDR2 YSLEER, per germline.

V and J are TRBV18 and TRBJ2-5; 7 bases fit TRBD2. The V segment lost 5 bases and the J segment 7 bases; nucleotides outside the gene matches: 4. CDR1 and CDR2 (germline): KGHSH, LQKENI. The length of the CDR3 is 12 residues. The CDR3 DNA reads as TGTGCCAGCTCAGCCACGGGGGGGACCCAGTACTTC. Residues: CASSATGGTQYF.

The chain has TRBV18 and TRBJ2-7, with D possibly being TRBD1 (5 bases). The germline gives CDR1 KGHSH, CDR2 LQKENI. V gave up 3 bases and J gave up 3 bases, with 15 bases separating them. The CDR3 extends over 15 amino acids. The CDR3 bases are TGTGCCAGCTCACCGAATTGGGGCAGAAACTACGAGCAGTACTTC. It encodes CASSPNWGRNYEQYF.

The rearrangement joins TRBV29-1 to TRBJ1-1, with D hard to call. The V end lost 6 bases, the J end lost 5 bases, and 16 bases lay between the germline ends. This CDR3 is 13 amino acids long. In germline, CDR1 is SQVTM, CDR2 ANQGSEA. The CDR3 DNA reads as TGCAGCGTCCGACGGATCTTCGGGACTGAAGCTTTCTTT. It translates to CSVRRIFGTEAFF.

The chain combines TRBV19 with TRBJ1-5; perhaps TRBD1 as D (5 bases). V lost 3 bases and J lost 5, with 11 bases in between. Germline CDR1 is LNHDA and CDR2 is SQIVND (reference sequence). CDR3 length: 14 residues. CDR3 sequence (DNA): TGTGCCAGTAGTATGGTGGGGGGGGATCAGCCCCAGCATTTT. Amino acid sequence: CASSMVGGDQPQHF.

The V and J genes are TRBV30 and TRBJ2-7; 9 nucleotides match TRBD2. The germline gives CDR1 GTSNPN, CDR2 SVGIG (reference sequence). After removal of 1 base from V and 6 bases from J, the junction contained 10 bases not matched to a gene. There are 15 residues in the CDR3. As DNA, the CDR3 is TGTGCCTGGAGTGCCCGGGGAGCGGGGGGTTCCGAGCAGTACTTC. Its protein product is CAWSARGAGGSEQYF.

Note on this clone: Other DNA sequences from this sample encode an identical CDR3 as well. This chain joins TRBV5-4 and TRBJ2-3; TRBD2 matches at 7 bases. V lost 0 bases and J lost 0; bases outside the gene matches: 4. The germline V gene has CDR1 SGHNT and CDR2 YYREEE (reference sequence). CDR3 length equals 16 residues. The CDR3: CASSLGAGVSTDTQYF. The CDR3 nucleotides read TGTGCCAGCAGCTTGGGGGCGGGGGTCAGCACAGATACGCAGTATTTT.

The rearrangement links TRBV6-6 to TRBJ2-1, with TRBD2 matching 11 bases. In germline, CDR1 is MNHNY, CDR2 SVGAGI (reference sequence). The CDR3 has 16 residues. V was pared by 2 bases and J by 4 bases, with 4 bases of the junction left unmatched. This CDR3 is CASSYGSGRAYNEQFF. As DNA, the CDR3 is TGTGCCAGCAGTTACGGTAGCGGGAGGGCATACAATGAGCAGTTCTTC.

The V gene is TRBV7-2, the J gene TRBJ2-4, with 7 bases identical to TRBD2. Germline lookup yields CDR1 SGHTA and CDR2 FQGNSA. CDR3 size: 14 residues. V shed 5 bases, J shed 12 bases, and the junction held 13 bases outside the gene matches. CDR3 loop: CASSPTGRGLSQYF. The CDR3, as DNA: TGTGCCAGCAGCCCTACCGGGCGGGGGTTGAGTCAGTACTTC. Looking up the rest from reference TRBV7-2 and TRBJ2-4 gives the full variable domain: GAGVSQSPSNKVTEKGKDVELRCDPISGHTALYWYRQSLGQGLEFLIYFQGNSAPDKSGLPSDRFSAERTGGSVSTLTIQRTQQEDSAVYLCASSPTGRGLSQYFGAGTRLSVL.

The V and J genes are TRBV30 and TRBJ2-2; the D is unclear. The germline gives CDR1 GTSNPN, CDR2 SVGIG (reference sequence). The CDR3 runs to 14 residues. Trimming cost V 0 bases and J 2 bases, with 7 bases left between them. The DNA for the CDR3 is TGTGCCTGGAGTGTAACACGAAACACCGGGGAGCTGTTTTTT. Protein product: CAWSVTRNTGELFF.

CDR3 DNA sequence: TGTGCCAGCAGTTTGTGGGAGGGCCCGGGAAATGAGCAGTTCTTC. It is translated as CASSLWEGPGNEQFF. This rearrangement joins TRBV28 to TRBJ2-1; 7 bases fit TRBD2. This CDR3 has 15 residues. Trimming cost V 3 bases and J 7 bases; bases outside gene matches: 9. CDR1 is MDHEN and CDR2 is SYDVKM in the germline V gene.

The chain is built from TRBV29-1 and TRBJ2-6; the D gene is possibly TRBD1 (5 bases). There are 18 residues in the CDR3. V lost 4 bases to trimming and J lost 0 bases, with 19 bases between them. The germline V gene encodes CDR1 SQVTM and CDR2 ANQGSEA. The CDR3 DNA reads TGCAGCGTTGTTTGGGGCGACAGTTCCTTCTCTGGGGCCAACGTCCTGACTTTC. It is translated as CSVVWGDSSFSGANVLTF.

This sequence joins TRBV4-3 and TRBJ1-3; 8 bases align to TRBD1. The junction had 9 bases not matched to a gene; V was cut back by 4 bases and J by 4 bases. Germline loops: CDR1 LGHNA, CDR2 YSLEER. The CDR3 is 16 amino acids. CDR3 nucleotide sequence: TGCGCCAGCAGCCCCTACCGTCGGGACAGGGGAAACACCATATATTTT. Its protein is CASSPYRRDRGNTIYF.

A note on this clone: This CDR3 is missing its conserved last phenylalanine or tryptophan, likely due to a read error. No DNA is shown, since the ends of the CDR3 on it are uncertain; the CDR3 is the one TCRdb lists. The CDR3 loop is CASSRTGS. V gene TRBV7-9 combines with J gene TRBJ2-7; the D call of TRBD1 is as the table states it, not checked on the DNA. The germline V gene encodes CDR1 SEHNR and CDR2 FQNEAQ (reference sequence). A total of 8 residues make up the CDR3, ends included.

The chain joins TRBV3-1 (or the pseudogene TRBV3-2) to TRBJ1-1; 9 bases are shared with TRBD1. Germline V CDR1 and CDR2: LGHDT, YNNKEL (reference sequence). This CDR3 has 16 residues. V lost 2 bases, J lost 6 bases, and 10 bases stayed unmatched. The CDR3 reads CASSQPNRDREAEAFF. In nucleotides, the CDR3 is TGTGCCAGCAGCCAACCAAACCGGGACAGGGAGGCTGAAGCTTTCTTT.

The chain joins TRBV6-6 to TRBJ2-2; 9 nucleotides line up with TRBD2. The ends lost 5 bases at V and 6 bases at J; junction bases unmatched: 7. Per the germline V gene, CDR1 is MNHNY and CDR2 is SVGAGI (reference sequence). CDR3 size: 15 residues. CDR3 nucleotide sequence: TGTGCCAGCAGTCCGCGGGGGGGCGACGCCGGGGAGCTGTTTTTT. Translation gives CASSPRGGDAGELFF.